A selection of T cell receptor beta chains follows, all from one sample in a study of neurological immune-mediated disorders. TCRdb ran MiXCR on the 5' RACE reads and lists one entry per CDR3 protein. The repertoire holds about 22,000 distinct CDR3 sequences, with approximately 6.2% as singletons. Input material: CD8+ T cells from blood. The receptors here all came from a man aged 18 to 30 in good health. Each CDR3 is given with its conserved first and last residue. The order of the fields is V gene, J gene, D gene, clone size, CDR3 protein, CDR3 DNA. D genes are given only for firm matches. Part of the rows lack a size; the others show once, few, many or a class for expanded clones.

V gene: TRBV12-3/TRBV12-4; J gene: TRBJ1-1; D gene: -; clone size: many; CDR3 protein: CASSGFGPLNTEAFF; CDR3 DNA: TGTGCCAGCTCGGGGTTCGGGCCCTTGAACACTGAAGCTTTCTTT
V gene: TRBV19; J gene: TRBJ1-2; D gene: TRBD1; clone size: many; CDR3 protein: CASSAWDSLNYGYTF; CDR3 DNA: TGTGCCAGTAGTGCCTGGGACAGTTTGAACTATGGCTACACCTTC
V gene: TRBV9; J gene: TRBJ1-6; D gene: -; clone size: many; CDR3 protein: CASSVGGGNSPLHF; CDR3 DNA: TGTGCCAGCAGCGTAGGTGGTGGGAATTCACCCCTCCACTTT
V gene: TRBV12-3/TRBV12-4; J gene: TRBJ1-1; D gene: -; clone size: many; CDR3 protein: CASSPEEDTEAFF; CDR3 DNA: TGTGCCAGCAGCCCCGAGGAAGACACTGAAGCTTTCTTT
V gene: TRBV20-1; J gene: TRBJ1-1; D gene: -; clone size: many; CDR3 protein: CSASLREFEAFF; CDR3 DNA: TGCAGTGCTAGCTTACGGGAATTCGAAGCTTTCTTT
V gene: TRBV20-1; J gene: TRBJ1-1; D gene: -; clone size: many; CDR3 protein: CSARDRDRAKTFF; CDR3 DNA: TGCAGTGCTAGGGACCGGGACCGGGCAAAAACTTTCTTT
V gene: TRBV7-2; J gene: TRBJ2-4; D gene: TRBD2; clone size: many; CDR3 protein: CASSLSLPGGGGLAKNIQYF; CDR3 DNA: TGTGCCAGCAGCTTATCACTGCCCGGGGGGGGCGGACTAGCCAAAAACATTCAGTACTTC
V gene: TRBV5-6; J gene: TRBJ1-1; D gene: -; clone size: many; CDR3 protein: CASSSTGNTEAFF; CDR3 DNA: TGTGCCAGCAGCTCGACAGGGAACACTGAAGCTTTCTTT
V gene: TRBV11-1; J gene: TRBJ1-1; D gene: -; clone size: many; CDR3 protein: CASSSGWGMNTEAFF; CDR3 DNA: TGTGCCAGCAGCTCCGGGTGGGGAATGAACACTGAAGCTTTCTTT
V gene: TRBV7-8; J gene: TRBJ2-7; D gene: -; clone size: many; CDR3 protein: CASSLDMGTYEQYF; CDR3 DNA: TGTGCCAGCAGCTTAGATATGGGAACCTACGAGCAGTACTTC
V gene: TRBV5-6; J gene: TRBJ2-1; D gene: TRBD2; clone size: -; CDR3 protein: CASSFISSGGAWEQFF; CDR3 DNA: TGTGCCAGCAGCTTTATCTCTAGCGGGGGGGCGTGGGAGCAGTTCTTC
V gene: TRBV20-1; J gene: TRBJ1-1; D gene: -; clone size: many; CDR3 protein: CSATYRWGAVNTEAFF; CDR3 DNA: TGCAGTGCTACCTACCGCTGGGGGGCCGTGAACACTGAAGCTTTCTTT
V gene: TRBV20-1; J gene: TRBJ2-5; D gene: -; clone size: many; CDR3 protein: CSARDGGRQETQYF; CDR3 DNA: TGCAGTGCTAGAGACGGGGGGCGCCAAGAGACCCAGTACTTC
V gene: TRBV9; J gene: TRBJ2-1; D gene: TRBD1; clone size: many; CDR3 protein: CASSVGGGTGNEQFF; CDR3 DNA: TGTGCCAGCAGCGTAGGGGGAGGGACAGGGAATGAGCAGTTCTTC
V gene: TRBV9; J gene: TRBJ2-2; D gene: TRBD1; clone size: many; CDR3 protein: CASSVGTGLTTGELFF; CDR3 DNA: TGTGCCAGCAGCGTGGGGACAGGGTTGACCACCGGGGAGCTGTTTTTT
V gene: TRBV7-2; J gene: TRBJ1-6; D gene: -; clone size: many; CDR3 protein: CASSLRSVGQQYNSPLHF; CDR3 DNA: TGTGCCAGCAGCTTAAGGTCCGTCGGGCAGCAGTATAATTCACCCCTCCACTTT
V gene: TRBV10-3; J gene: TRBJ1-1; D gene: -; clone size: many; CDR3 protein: CAISRGQSVTEAFF; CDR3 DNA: TGTGCCATCAGTCGTGGACAGTCGGTAACTGAAGCTTTCTTT
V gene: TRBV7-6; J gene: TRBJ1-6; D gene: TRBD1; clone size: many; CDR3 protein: CASSLAGQINSPLHF; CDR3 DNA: TGTGCCAGCAGCTTAGCGGGACAGATTAATTCACCCCTCCACTTT
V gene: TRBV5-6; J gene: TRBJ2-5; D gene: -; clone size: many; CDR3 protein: CASSPTGPGGKTQYF; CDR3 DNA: TGTGCCAGCAGCCCGACGGGACCCGGGGGAAAGACCCAGTACTTC
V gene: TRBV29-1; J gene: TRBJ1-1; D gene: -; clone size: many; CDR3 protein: CSAGVGSEAFF; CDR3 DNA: TGCAGCGCCGGGGTGGGGTCTGAAGCTTTCTTT
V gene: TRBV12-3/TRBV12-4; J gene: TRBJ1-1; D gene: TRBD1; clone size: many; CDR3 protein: CASSPGQGIPEAFF; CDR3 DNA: TGTGCCAGCAGTCCGGGACAGGGTATCCCTGAAGCTTTCTTT
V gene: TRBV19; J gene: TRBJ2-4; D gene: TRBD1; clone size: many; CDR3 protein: CASIQDRAKNIQYF; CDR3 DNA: TGTGCCAGTATACAGGACAGGGCGAAAAACATTCAGTACTTC
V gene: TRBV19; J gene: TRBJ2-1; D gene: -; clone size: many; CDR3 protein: CASSPMPGLSYNEQFF; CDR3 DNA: TGTGCCAGTAGTCCAATGCCGGGACTTTCCTACAATGAGCAGTTCTTC
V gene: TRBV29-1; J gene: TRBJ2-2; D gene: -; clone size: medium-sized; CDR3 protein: CSVRSASNTGELFF; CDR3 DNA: TGCAGCGTTCGCTCAGCTTCGAACACCGGGGAGCTGTTTTTT
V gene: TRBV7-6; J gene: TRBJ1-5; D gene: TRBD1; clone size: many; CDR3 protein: CASSRTGDQPQHF; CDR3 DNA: TGTGCCAGCAGTAGGACAGGAGACCAGCCCCAGCATTTT
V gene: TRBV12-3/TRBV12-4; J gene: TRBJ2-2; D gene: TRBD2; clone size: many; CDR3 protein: CASRTSGGVATGELFF; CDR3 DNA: TGTGCCAGTCGGACTAGCGGGGGGGTAGCCACCGGGGAGCTGTTTTTT
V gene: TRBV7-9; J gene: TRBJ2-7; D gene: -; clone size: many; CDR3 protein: CASSLGVGLAGYEQYF; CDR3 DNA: TGTGCCAGCAGCTTAGGGGTTGGGCTAGCCGGTTACGAGCAGTACTTC
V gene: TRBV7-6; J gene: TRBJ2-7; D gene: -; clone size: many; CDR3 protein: CASSPGARSSYEQYF; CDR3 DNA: TGTGCCAGCAGCCCGGGAGCTAGGAGCTCCTACGAGCAGTACTTC
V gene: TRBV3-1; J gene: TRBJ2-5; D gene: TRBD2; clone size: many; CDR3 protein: CASSQDQNSGGVETQYF; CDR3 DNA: TGTGCCAGCAGCCAAGATCAGAATAGCGGGGGAGTCGAGACCCAGTACTTC
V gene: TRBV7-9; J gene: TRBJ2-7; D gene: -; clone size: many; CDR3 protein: CASSWGPSHYF; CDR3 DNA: TGTGCCAGCAGCTGGGGACCCTCCCATTACTTC
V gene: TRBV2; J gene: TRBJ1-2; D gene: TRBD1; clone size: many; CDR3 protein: CASKIGDRGIEDF; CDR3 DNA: TGTGCCAGCAAGATCGGGGACAGGGGGATAGAAGACTTC
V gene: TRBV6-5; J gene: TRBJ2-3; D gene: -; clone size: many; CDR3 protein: CASSQVRSTDTQYF; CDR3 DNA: TGTGCCAGCAGCCAGGTCAGGAGCACAGATACGCAGTATTTT
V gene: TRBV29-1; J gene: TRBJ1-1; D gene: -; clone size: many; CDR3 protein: CSAGAAMNTEAFF; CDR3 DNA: TGCAGCGCGGGGGCCGCTATGAACACTGAAGCTTTCTTT
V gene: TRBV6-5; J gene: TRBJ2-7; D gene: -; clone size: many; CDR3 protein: CASSYGPLGYEQYF; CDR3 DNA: TGTGCCAGCAGTTACGGGCCTTTGGGATACGAGCAGTACTTC
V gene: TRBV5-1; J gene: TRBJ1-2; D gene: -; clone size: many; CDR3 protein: CASRRLNTDGDYGYTF; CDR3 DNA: TGCGCCAGCAGACGCCTCAACACCGACGGGGACTATGGCTACACCTTC
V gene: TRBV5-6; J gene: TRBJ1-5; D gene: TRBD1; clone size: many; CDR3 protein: CASSFIGQGSNQPQHF; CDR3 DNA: TGTGCCAGCAGCTTCATCGGACAGGGTAGCAATCAGCCCCAGCATTTT
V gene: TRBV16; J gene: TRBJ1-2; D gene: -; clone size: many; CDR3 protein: CASSPWSGGADYGYTF; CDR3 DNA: TGTGCCAGCAGCCCCTGGTCTGGGGGCGCGGACTATGGCTACACCTTC
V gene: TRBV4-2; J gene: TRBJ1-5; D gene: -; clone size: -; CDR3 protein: CASSQASGGIEPQHF; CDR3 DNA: TGTGCCAGCAGCCAAGCATCGGGGGGGATCGAGCCCCAGCATTTT
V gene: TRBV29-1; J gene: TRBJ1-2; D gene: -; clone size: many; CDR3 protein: CSVPRGYYGYTF; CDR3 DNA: TGCAGCGTGCCAAGGGGCTACTATGGCTACACCTTC
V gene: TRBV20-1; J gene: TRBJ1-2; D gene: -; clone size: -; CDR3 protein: CSASTLVVGYGYTF; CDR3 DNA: TGCAGTGCTAGCACCCTCGTGGTTGGCTATGGCTACACCTTC
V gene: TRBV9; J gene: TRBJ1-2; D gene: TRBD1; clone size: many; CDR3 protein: CASSVYGTLTGDYGYTF; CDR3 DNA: TGTGCCAGCAGCGTATATGGAACCTTAACAGGGGACTATGGCTACACCTTC
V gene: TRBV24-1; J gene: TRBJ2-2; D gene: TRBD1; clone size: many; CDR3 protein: CATSDRTGTTGELFF; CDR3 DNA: TGTGCCACCAGTGATCGGACAGGGACCACCGGGGAGCTGTTTTTT
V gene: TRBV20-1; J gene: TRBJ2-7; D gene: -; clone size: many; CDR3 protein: CSAGPVWGYEQYF; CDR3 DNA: TGCAGTGCAGGACCTGTGTGGGGCTACGAGCAGTACTTC
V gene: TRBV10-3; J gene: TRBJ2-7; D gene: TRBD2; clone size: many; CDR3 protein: CAISESKGLAYEQYF; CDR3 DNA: TGTGCCATCAGTGAGTCTAAGGGACTAGCGTACGAGCAGTACTTC
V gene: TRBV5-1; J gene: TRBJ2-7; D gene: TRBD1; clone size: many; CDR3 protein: CASSSPGTGFSEQYF; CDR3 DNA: TGCGCCAGCAGCTCCCCCGGGACAGGGTTCTCCGAGCAGTACTTC
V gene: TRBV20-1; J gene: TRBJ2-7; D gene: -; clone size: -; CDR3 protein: CSASAASYEQYF; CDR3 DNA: TGCAGTGCCAGTGCTGCCTCCTACGAGCAGTACTTC
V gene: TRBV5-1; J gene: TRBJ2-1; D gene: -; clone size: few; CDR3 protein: CASSLDGVGGGGLSEQFF; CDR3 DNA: TGCGCCAGCAGCTTGGACGGGGTCGGGGGCGGAGGCTTGAGTGAGCAGTTCTTC
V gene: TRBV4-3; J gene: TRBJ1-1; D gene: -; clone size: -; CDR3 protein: CASSQDPGDLTEAFF; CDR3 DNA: TGCGCCAGCAGCCAAGATCCCGGGGATCTCACTGAAGCTTTCTTT
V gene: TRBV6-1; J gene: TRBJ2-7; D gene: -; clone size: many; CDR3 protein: CASSGRWVGSYEQYF; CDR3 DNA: TGTGCCAGCAGTGGGAGGTGGGTCGGCTCCTACGAGCAGTACTTC
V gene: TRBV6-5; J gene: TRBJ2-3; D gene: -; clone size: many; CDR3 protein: CASSSQGGRTDTQYF; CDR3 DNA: TGTGCCAGCAGTTCCCAGGGGGGCCGAACAGATACGCAGTATTTT